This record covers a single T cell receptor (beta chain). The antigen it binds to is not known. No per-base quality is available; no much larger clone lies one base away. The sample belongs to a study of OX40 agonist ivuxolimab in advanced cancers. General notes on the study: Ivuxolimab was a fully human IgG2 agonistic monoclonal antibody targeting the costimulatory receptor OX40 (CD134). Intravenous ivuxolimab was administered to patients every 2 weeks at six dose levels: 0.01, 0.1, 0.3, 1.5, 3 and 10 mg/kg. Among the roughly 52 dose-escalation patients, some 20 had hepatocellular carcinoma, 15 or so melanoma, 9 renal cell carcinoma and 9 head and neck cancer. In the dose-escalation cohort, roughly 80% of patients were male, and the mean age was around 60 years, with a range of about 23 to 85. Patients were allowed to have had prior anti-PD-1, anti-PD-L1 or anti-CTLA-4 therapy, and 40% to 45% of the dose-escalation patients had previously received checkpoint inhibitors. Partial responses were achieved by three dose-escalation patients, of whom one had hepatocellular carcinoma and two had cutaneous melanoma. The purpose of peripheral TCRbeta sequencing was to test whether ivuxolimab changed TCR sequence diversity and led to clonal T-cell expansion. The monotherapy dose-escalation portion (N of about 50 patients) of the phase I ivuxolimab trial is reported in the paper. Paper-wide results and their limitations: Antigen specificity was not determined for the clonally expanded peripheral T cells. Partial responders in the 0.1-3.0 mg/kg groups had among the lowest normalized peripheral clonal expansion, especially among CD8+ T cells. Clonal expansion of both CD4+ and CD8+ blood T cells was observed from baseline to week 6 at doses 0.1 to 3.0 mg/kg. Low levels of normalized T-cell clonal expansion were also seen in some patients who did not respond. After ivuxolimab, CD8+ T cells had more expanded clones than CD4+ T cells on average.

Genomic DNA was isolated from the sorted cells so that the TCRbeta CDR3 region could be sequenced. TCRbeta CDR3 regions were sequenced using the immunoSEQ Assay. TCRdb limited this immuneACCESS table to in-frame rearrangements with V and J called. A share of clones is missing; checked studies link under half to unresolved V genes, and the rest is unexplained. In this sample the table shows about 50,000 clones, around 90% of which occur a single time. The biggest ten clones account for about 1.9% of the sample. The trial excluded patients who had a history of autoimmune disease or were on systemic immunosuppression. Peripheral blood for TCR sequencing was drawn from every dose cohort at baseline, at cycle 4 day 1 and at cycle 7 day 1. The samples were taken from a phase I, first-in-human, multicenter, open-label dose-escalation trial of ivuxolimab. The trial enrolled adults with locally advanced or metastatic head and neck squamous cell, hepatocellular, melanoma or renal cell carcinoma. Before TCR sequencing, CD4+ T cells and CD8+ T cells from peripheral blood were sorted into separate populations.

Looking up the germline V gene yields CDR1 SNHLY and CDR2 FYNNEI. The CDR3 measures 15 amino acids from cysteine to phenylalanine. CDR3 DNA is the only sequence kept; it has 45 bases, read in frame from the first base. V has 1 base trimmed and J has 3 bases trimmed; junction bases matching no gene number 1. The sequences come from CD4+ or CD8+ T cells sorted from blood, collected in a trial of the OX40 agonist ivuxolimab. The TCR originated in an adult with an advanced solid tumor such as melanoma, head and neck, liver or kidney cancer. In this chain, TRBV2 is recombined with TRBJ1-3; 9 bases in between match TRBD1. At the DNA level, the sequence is TGTGCCAGCAGTGAAGGGGACAGGGTTGGAAACACCATATATTTT. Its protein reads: CASSEGDRVGNTIYF.